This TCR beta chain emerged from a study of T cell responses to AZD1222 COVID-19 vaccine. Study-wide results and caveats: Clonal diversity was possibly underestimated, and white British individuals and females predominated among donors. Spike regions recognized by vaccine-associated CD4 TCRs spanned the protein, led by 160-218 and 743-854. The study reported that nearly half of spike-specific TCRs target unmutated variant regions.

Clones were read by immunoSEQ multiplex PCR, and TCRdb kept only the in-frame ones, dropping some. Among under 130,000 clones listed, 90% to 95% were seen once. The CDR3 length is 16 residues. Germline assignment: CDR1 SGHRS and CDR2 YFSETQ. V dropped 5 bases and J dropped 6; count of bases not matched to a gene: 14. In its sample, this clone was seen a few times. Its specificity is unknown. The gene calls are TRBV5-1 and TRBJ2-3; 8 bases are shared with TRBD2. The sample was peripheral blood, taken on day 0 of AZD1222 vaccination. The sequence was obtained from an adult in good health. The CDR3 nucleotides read TGCGCCAGCAGGGAAGTAGCGGGGTCTCCGGTGGATACGCAGTATTTT. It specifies CASREVAGSPVDTQYF. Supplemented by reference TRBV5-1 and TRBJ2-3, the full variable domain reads KAGVTQTPRYLIKTRGQQVTLSCSPISGHRSVSWYQQTPGQGLQFLFEYFSETQRNKGNFPGRFSGRQFSNSRSEMNVSTLELGDSALYLCASREVAGSPVDTQYFGPGTRLTVL.